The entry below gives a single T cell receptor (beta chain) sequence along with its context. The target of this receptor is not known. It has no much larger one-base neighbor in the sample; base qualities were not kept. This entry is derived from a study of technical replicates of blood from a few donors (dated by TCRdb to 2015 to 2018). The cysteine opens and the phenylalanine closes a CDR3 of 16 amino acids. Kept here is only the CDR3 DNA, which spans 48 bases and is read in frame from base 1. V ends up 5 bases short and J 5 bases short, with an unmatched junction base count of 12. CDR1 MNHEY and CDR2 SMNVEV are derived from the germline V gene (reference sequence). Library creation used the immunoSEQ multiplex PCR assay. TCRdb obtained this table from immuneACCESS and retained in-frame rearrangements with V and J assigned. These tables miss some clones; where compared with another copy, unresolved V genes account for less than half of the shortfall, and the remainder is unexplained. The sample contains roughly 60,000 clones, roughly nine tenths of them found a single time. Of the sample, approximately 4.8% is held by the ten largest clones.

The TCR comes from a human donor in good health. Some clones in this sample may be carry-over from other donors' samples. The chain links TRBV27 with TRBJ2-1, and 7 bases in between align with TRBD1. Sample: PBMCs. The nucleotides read TGTGCCAGCAGTCCACCGATGACAGGGAGTAACAATGAGCAGTTCTTC. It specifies CASSPPMTGSNNEQFF.